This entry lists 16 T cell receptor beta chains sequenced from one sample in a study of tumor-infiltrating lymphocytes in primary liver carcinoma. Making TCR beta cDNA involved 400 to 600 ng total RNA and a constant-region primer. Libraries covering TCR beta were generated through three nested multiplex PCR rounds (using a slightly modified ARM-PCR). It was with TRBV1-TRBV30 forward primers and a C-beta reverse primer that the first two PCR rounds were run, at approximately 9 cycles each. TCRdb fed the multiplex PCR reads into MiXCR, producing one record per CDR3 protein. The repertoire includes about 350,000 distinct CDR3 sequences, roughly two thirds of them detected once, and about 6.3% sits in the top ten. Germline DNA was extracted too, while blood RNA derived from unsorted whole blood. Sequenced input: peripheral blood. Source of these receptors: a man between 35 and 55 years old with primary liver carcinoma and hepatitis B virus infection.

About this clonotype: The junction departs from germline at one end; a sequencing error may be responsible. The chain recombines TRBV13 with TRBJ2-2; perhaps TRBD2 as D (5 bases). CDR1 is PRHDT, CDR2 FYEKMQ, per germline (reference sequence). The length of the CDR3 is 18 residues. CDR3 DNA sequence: TGTGCCAGCAACTCAAGCAGTGAGAGGGTGGGAGACACCGGGGAGTTGTTTTTT. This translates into CASNSSSERVGDTGELFF.

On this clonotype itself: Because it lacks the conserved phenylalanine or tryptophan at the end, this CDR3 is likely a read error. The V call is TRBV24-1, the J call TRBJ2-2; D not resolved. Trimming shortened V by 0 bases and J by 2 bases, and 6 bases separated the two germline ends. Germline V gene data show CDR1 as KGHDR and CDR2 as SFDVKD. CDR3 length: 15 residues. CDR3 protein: CATSDLTDNTGELFL. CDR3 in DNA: TGTGCCACCAGTGATTTGACTGATAACACCGGGGAGCTGTTTCTT.

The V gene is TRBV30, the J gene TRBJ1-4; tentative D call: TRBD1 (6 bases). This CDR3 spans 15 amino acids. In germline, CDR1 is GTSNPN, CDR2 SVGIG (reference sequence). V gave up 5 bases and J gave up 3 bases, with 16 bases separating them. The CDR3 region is CAWDTGRPPNEKLFF. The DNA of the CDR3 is TGTGCCTGGGACACAGGGCGTCCACCTAATGAAAAACTGTTTTTT.

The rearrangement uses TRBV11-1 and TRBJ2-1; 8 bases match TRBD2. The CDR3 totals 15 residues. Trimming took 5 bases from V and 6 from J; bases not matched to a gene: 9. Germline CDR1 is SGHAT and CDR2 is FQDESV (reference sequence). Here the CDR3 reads CASSLGLAVCNEQFF. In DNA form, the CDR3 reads TGTGCCAGCAGCCTAGGACTAGCTGTGTGCAATGAGCAGTTCTTC.

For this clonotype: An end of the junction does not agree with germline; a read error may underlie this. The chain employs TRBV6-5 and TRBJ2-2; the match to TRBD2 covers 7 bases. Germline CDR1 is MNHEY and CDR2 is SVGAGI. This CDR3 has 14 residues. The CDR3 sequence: CTSIPGGGTGELFF. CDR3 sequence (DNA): TGTACCAGCATCCCCGGCGGGGGCACCGGGGAGCTGTTTTTT.

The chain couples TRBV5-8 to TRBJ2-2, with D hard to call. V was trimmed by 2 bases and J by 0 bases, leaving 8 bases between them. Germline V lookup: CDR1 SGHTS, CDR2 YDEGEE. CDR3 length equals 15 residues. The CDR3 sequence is CASSLEVANTGELFF. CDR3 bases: TGTGCCAGCAGCTTAGAAGTAGCGAACACCGGGGAGCTGTTTTTT. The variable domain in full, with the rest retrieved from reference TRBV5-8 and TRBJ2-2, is EAGVTQSPTHLIKTRGQQATLRCSPISGHTSVYWYQQALGLGLQFLLWYDEGEERNRGNFPPRFSGRQFPNYSSELNVNALELEDSALYLCASSLEVANTGELFFGEGSRLTVL.

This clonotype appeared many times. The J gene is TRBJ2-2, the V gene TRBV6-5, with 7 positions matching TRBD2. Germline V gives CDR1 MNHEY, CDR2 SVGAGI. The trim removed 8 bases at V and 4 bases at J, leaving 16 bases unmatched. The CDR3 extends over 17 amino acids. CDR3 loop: CASGQLSSGKGTGELFF. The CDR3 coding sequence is TGTGCCAGCGGCCAACTTTCGAGCGGGAAGGGCACCGGGGAGCTGTTTTTT.

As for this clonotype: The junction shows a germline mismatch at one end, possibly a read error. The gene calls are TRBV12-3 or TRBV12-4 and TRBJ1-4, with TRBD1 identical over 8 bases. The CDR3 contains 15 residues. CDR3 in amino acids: CASTTQGATNEELFF. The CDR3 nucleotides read TGTGCAAGCACAACGCAGGGGGCAACTAATGAAGAACTGTTTTTT.

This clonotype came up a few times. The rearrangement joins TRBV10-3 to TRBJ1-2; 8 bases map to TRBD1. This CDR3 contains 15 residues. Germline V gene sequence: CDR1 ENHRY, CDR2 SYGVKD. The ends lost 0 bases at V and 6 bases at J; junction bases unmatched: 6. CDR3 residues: CAISESTGGINGYTF. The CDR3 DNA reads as TGTGCCATCAGTGAGTCAACAGGGGGGATTAATGGCTACACCTTC.

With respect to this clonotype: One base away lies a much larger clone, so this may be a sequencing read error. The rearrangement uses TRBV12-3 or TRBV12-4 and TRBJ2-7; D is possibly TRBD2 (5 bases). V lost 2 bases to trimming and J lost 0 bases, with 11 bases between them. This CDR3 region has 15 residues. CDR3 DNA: TGTGCCAGCAGTTTATCAGCGGAAGGCTCCTACGAGCAGTACTTC. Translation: CASSLSAEGSYEQYF.

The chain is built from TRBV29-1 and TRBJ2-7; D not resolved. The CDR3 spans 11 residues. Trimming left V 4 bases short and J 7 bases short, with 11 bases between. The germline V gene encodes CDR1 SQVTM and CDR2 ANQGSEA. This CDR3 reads CSVARFGEQYF. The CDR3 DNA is TGCAGCGTTGCCAGATTCGGTGAGCAGTACTTC.

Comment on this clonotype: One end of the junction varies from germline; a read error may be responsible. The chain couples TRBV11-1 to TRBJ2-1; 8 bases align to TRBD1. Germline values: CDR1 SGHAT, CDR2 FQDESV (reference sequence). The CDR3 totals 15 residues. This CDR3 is CASGLAGGRPDEQFF. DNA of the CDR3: TGCGCCAGCGGCTTAGCAGGGGGCCGACCGGATGAGCAGTTCTTC.

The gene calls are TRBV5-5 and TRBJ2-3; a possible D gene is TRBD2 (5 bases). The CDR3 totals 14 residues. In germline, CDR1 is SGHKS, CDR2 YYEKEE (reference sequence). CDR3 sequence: CTNSPRTSTDTQYF. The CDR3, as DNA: TGTACCAACAGCCCCCGGACTAGCACAGATACGCAGTATTTT.

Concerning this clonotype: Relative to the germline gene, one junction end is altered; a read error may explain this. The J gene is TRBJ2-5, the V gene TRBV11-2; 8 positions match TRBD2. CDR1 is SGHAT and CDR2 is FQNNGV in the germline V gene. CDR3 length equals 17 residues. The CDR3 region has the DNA TGTGCCTGCAGATCCATAGCGGGGCCGGGGTACCAAGAGACCAGGTACTTC. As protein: CACRSIAGPGYQETRYF.

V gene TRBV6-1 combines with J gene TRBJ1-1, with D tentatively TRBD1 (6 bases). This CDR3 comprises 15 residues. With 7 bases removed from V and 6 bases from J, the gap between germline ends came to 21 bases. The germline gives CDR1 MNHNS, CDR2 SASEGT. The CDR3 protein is CASTILWQGPSEAFF. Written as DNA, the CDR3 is TGTGCCAGCACCATCCTCTGGCAGGGGCCTTCTGAAGCTTTCTTT.

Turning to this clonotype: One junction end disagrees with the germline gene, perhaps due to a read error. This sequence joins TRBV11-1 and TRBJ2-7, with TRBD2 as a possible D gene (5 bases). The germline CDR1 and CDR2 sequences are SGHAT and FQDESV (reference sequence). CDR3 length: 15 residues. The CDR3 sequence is CARSLAGNYRYEQYF. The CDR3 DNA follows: TGTGCCCGCAGCTTAGCCGGGAACTATAGATACGAGCAATACTTC.